This T cell receptor beta chain was recovered during a study of radiation and T cells in renal cell carcinoma. Whole-study results and caveats: Without pretreatment biopsies, baseline tumor clonotype presence was undetermined.

This clone was detected once. The target antigen is unknown. The data were produced by immunoSEQ multiplex PCR, yet TCRdb's version contains in-frame clones alone and is incomplete. In the table there are 87,000 or so clones, approximately 86% of which are singletons. CDR1 SEHNR and CDR2 FQNEAQ come from the germline V gene (reference sequence). V trimming: 6 bases; J trimming: 0 bases; junction bases outside the gene matches: 5. The CDR3 length is 16 residues. The time point denotes: baseline pretreatment blood. The treatment is: 15 Gy SBRT to primary tumor, nephrectomy 4 weeks later. This TCR was sampled from a man in his fifties with renal cell carcinoma. J is TRBJ2-5 and V is TRBV7-9; 12 bases map to TRBD2. Specimen: blood, collected from a patient whose treatment included radiotherapy and nephrectomy. CDR3 nucleotide sequence: TGTGCCAGCAGACGTGGACTAGCGGGGAACCAAGAGACCCAGTACTTC. Translated: CASRRGLAGNQETQYF.